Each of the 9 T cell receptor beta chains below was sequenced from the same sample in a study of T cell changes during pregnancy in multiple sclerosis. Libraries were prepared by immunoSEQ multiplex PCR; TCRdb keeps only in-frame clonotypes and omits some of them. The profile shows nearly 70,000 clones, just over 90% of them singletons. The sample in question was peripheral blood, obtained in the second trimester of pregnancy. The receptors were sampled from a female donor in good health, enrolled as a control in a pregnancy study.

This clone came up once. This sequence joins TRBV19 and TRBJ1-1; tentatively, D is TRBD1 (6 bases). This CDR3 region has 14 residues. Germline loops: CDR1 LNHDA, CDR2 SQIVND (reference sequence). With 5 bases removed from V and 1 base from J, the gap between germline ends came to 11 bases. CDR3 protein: CASSQQGRNTEAFF. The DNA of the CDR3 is TGTGCCAGTAGTCAACAGGGAAGGAACACTGAAGCTTTCTTT.

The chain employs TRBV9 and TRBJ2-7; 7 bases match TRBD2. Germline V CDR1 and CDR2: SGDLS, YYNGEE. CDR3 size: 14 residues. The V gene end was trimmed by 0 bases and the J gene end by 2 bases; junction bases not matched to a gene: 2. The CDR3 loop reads CASSVEGLPYEQYF. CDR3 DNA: TGTGCCAGCAGCGTAGAGGGACTACCCTACGAGCAGTACTTC.

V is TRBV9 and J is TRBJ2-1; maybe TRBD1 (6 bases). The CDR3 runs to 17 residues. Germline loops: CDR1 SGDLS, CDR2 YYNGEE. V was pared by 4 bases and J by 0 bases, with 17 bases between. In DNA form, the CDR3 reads TGTGCCAGCAGCCCCCAACAGGGCCTTCACTCCTACAATGAGCAGTTCTTC. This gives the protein CASSPQQGLHSYNEQFF.

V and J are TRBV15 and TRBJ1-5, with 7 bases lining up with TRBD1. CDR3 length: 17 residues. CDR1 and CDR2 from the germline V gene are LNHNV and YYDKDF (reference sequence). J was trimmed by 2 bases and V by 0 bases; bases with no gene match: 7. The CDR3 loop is CATSRDPRGMGNQPQHF. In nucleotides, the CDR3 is TGTGCCACCAGCAGAGATCCCAGGGGGATGGGCAATCAGCCCCAGCATTTT.

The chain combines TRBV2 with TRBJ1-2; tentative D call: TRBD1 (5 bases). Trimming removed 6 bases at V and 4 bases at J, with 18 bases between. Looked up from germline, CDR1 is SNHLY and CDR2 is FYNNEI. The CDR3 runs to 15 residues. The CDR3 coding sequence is TGTGCCAGCAGGGCCTTAAGGGGCAGGGCCTATGGCTACACCTTC. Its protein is CASRALRGRAYGYTF.

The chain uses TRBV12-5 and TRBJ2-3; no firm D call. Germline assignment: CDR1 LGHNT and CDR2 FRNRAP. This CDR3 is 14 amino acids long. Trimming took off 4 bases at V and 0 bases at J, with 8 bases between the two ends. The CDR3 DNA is TGTGCTAGTGGTTGGTCGGGTAGCACAGATACGCAGTATTTT. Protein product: CASGWSGSTDTQYF.

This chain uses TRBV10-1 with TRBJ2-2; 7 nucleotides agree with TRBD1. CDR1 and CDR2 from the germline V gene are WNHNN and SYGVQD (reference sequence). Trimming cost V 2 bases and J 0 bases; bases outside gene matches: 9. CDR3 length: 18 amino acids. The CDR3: CASSEAGTDLSNTGELFF. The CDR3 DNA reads TGCGCCAGCAGTGAGGCCGGGACAGACTTATCGAACACCGGGGAGCTGTTTTTT.

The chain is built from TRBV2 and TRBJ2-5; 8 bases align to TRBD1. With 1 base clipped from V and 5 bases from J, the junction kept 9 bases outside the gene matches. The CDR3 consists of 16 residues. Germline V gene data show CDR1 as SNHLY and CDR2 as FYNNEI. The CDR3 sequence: CASSEEAGGIGETQYF. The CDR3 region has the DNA TGTGCCAGCAGTGAAGAGGCAGGGGGCATTGGGGAGACCCAGTACTTC. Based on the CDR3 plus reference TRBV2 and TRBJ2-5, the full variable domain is EPEVTQTPSHQVTQMGQEVILRCVPISNHLYFYWYRQILGQKVEFLVSFYNNEISEKSEIFDDQFSVERPDGSNFTLKIRSTKLEDSAMYFCASSEEAGGIGETQYFGPGTRLLVL.

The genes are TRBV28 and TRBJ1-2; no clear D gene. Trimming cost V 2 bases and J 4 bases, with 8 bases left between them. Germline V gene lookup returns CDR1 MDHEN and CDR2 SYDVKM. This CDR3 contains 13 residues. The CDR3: CASSLPLFYGYTF. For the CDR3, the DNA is TGTGCCAGCAGTTTACCCCTCTTCTATGGCTACACCTTC.